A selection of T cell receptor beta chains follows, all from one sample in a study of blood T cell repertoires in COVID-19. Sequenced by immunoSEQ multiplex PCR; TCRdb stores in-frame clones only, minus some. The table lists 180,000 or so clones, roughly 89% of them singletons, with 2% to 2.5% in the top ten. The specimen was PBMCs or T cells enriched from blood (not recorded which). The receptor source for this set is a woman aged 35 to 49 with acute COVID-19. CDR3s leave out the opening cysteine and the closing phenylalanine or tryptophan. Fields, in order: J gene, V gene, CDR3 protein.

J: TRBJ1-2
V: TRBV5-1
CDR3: ASSLGQGSQYGYT

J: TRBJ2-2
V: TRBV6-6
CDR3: ASSRSGVPGAGELF

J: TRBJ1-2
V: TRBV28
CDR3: ASSTGIYGYT

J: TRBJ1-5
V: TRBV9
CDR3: ASSVSGTYSNQPQH

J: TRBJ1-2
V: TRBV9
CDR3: ASSADRFYGYT

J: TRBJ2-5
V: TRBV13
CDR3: ASSFRLAGGEETQY

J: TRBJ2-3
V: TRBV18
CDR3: ASSTDRGGTDTQY

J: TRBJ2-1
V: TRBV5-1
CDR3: ASSKDRGHDNEQF

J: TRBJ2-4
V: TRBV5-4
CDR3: ASSPAPTGGEDIQY

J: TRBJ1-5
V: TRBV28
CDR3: AAQEGLQPQH

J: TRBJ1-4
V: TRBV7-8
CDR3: ASSALQGAREKLF

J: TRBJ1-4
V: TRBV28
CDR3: ASSPHKGRGRSNEKLF

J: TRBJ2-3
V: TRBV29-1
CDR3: SVDGGGTGSDTQY

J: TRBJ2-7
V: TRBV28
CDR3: ASSLSLRGLAGGNYEQY

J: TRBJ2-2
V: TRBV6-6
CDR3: ASSPNSGLTNTGELF

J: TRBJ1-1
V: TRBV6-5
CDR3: ASKIQGASNTEAF

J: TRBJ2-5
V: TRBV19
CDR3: ASSAPRTGLGLQETQY

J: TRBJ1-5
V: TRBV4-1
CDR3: ASSQVALQPQH